A single sample gave rise to the 20 T cell receptor beta chains below, sequenced in a study of T-cell memory formation after mild COVID-19. One entry per CDR3 protein, called by TCRdb with MiXCR from the 5' RACE reads. The repertoire holds fewer than 550,000 distinct CDR3 sequences, with roughly 20% as singletons. The sample comprised PBMCs or a T cell subset sorted from them (not recorded which). The receptors were sampled from an adult woman who had mild COVID-19 (a few samples of this study predate the infection). Cell type and time point are not known.

This clonotype was recorded a few times. V gene TRBV7-8 combines with J gene TRBJ2-7; 9 bases are shared with TRBD2. V trimming: 5 bases; J trimming: 2 bases; junction bases outside the gene matches: 7. The CDR3 covers 15 residues. CDR1 and CDR2 from the germline V gene are SGHVS and FQNEAQ. The CDR3 DNA reads TGTGCCAGCAGCAAAGAGCGGGGGGAGACCTACGAGCAGTACTTC. It codes for CASSKERGETYEQYF.

The chain combines TRBV19 with TRBJ2-1, with 7 bases that match TRBD2. This CDR3 comprises 15 residues. Per the germline V gene, CDR1 is LNHDA and CDR2 is SQIVND (reference sequence). V shed 10 bases, J shed 3 bases, and the junction held 12 bases outside the gene matches. The CDR3 protein is CATRARGDYYNEQFF. The CDR3 DNA reads TGTGCCACCCGGGCCCGTGGGGACTACTACAATGAGCAGTTCTTC.

This clonotype has just a few counts. The genes are TRBV20-1 and TRBJ2-1; D unresolved. Per the germline V gene, CDR1 is DFQATT and CDR2 is SNEGSKA (reference sequence). The V end was cut by 2 bases, the J end by 9 bases, with 17 bases between. The CDR3 consists of 14 residues. In nucleotides, the CDR3 is TGCAGTGCTAGAACGGCGATACGTACGATTGAGCAGTTCTTC. Amino acids: CSARTAIRTIEQFF.

The V and J genes are TRBV12-3 or TRBV12-4 and TRBJ2-1; 8 nucleotides match TRBD2. The trim removed 6 bases at V and 7 bases at J, leaving 11 bases unmatched. There are 15 residues in the CDR3. The CDR3 reads CASSQIGAGVNEQFF. The CDR3 DNA follows: TGTGCCAGCAGCCAGATAGGAGCGGGGGTTAATGAGCAGTTCTTC.

This clonotype showed up just a few times. The chain has TRBV7-9 and TRBJ1-6, with D unresolved. The CDR3 contains 13 residues. V lost 7 bases and J 9 bases, leaving 13 bases between the germline ends. Germline CDR1 is SEHNR and CDR2 is FQNEAQ (reference sequence). The CDR3 sequence: CASTSNGRSPLHF. Here the CDR3 DNA reads TGTGCCAGCACCTCAAACGGGCGTTCACCCCTCCACTTT.

Here the CDR3 DNA reads TGTGCCAGCAGGGGGGAAAGGGGATACCCCTCTGGGGCCAACGTCCTGACTTTC. It translates to CASRGERGYPSGANVLTF. The genes are TRBV12-3 or TRBV12-4 and TRBJ2-6; tentatively, D is TRBD1 or TRBD2 (5 bases each). Trimming shortened V by 6 bases and J by 0 bases, and 18 bases separated the two germline ends. The length of the CDR3 is 18 residues.

This clonotype was counted a few times. J is TRBJ2-3 and V is TRBV29-1; D is unclear. This CDR3 contains 15 residues. Germline CDR1 reads SQVTM; CDR2 reads ANQGSEA. V was pared by 1 base and J by 1 base, with 12 bases between. The CDR3 sequence: CSVEAAEPGTDTQYF. The CDR3 region has the DNA TGCAGCGTTGAAGCGGCCGAACCGGGCACAGATACGCAGTATTTT.

Only a few counts were recorded for this clonotype. This chain joins TRBV9 and TRBJ2-7; no reliable D call. The CDR3 consists of 14 residues. With 0 bases removed from V and 5 bases from J, the gap between germline ends came to 12 bases. CDR1 and CDR2 (germline): SGDLS, YYNGEE. Written as DNA, the CDR3 is TGTGCCAGCAGCGTAGATCCTCAGGCCCACGAGCAGTACTTC. Its protein product is CASSVDPQAHEQYF.

This clonotype has just a few counts. V and J are TRBV18 and TRBJ2-7; TRBD1 might be the D (5 bases). Germline values: CDR1 KGHSH, CDR2 LQKENI. CDR3 size: 13 residues. Trimming pared 0 bases from V and 5 bases from J, leaving 8 bases between. CDR3 protein: CASSPPSGNEQYF. CDR3 coding DNA: TGTGCCAGCTCACCACCGTCAGGGAACGAGCAGTACTTC.

The chain uses TRBV24-1 and TRBJ2-7; D is ambiguous. The CDR3 covers 14 residues. V dropped 4 bases and J dropped 1 base, with 10 bases sitting between them. Germline CDR1 KGHDR, CDR2 SFDVKD. The CDR3 sequence: CATSDRAPSYEQYF. The CDR3 nucleotides are TGTGCCACCAGTGACCGGGCACCTTCCTACGAGCAGTACTTC.

J is TRBJ2-7 and V is TRBV19; D is perhaps TRBD2 (5 bases). The CDR3 sequence is 11 residues long. V was trimmed by 1 base and J by 7 bases, leaving 5 bases between them. CDR1 is LNHDA and CDR2 is SQIVND in the germline V gene (reference sequence). In nucleotides, the CDR3 is TGTGCCAGTAGTATAGGAGGGGAGCAGTACTTC. It translates to CASSIGGEQYF. The full variable domain, with the rest looked up from reference TRBV19 and TRBJ2-7, is DGGITQSPKYLFRKEGQNVTLSCEQNLNHDAMYWYRQDPGQGLRLIYYSQIVNDFQKGDIAEGYSVSREKKESFPLTVTSAQKNPTAFYLCASSIGGEQYFGPGTRLTVT.

This clonotype was detected a few times. J is TRBJ2-2 and V is TRBV5-1; TRBD2 agrees at 8 bases. Germline loops: CDR1 SGHRS, CDR2 YFSETQ. V lost 4 bases, J lost 3 bases, and 5 bases stayed unmatched. The CDR3 loop spans 15 amino acids. The CDR3 is CASSNTGRDTGELFF. Here the CDR3 DNA reads TGCGCCAGCAGCAACACCGGGAGGGACACCGGGGAGCTGTTTTTT.

This clonotype was observed a handful of times. This chain links TRBV12-3 or TRBV12-4 with TRBJ2-7, with a tentative D call TRBD1 (6 bases). Trimming cost V 1 base and J 6 bases, with 10 bases left between them. The CDR3 has 13 residues. CDR3 in DNA: TGTGCCAGCAGTTTAGGGGGGCGCAGCGAGCAGTACTTC. Its protein is CASSLGGRSEQYF.

This sequence joins TRBV28 and TRBJ2-1, with 8 bases that match TRBD1. The CDR3 sequence is 11 residues long. Germline V CDR1 and CDR2: MDHEN, SYDVKM. Trimming removed 6 bases from V and 10 bases from J; junction bases left unmatched: 2. In DNA, the CDR3 is TGTGCCAGCAGCGGGGACAGGGAGCAGTTCTTC. It translates to CASSGDREQFF.

This chain joins TRBV15 and TRBJ2-2, with TRBD2 identical over 7 bases. With V trimmed by 6 bases and J by 3 bases, 7 bases remained unmatched. In germline, CDR1 is LNHNV, CDR2 YYDKDF (reference sequence). CDR3 size: 15 residues. CDR3 sequence: CATSVSGAHTGELFF. CDR3 sequence (DNA): TGTGCCACCAGTGTGAGCGGGGCGCACACCGGGGAGCTGTTTTTT. The whole variable domain, remainder taken from reference TRBV15 and TRBJ2-2, is DAMVIQNPRYQVTQFGKPVTLSCSQTLNHNVMYWYQQKSSQAPKLLFHYYDKDFNNEADTPDNFQSRRPNTSFCFLDIRSPGLGDTAMYLCATSVSGAHTGELFFGEGSRLTVL.

The gene calls are TRBV5-5 and TRBJ1-6; TRBD1 matches 8 bases. Germline CDR1 SGHKS, CDR2 YYEKEE (reference sequence). This CDR3 has 17 amino acids. J gave up 6 bases and V 3 bases, and 11 bases lay outside the gene matches. Here the CDR3 DNA reads TGTGCCAGCAGCTACTCCTGGTGGACAGGGAGTAATTCACCCCTCCACTTT. Translated, it gives CASSYSWWTGSNSPLHF.

This clonotype was detected a few times. The chain recombines TRBV29-1 with TRBJ1-2, with D perhaps matching TRBD1 (5 bases). Per germline, CDR1 SQVTM and CDR2 ANQGSEA. The CDR3 is made up of 15 amino acids. V shed 7 bases and J shed 2 bases, with 20 bases lying between them. The CDR3 protein is CSAGERRRGNYGYTF. The CDR3 DNA follows: TGCAGCGCGGGGGAAAGACGGAGGGGCAACTATGGCTACACCTTC.

J is TRBJ1-2 and V is TRBV6-1; D is unresolved. From germline, CDR1 is MNHNS and CDR2 SASEGT. This CDR3 comprises 15 residues. Trimming shortened V by 1 base and J by 7 bases, and 16 bases separated the two germline ends. The CDR3 here is CASSEEVAGVRGYTF. The CDR3 bases are TGTGCCAGCAGTGAAGAGGTAGCAGGAGTTCGTGGCTACACCTTC.

This clonotype has only a few counts. The chain has TRBV6-5 and TRBJ1-1; D remains ambiguous. The germline V gene has CDR1 MNHEY and CDR2 SVGAGI. The V end was cut by 5 bases, the J end by 1 base, with 8 bases between. CDR3 length: 13 amino acids. CDR3 amino acids: CASSAPTNTEAFF. CDR3 nucleotides: TGTGCCAGCAGTGCCCCAACGAACACTGAAGCTTTCTTT.

V usage is TRBV12-3 or TRBV12-4 and J usage is TRBJ1-3; D possibly corresponds to TRBD1 (5 bases). The CDR3 contains 16 residues. With 2 bases removed from V and 0 bases from J, the gap between germline ends came to 11 bases. CDR3 amino acids: CASSLRGGLSGNTIYF. Here the CDR3 DNA reads TGTGCCAGCAGTTTACGGGGGGGACTCTCTGGAAACACCATATATTTT.